This T cell receptor beta chain was sequenced for a study of blood T cell repertoires in COVID-19. The wider study: Donors in the United States, Italy and Spain gave samples during acute or convalescent COVID-19.

Original data processing: It was from reference gene primer amplification that nucleated cell counts were estimated. Generated by immunoSEQ multiplex PCR, the TCRdb table keeps only in-frame clones and is missing some. That table gives V, J and clone size, and the DNA gave D and trimming. The sample has 150,000 to 200,000 clones, around 87% seen once. Losses at the gene ends were 11 bases for V and 4 bases for J; bases not matched to a gene: 10. CDR3 length: 13 residues. Per the germline V gene, CDR1 is SEHNR and CDR2 is FQNEAQ (reference sequence). The chain couples TRBV7-9 to TRBJ1-1; 7 bases agree with TRBD1. The clonotype was recovered from a man aged 50 to 59 with acute or convalescent COVID-19. The source material was peripheral blood. The DNA for the CDR3 is TGTGCCGCGCGGGACAGTGAGGTCACTGAAGCTTTCTTT. Translating gives CAARDSEVTEAFF.